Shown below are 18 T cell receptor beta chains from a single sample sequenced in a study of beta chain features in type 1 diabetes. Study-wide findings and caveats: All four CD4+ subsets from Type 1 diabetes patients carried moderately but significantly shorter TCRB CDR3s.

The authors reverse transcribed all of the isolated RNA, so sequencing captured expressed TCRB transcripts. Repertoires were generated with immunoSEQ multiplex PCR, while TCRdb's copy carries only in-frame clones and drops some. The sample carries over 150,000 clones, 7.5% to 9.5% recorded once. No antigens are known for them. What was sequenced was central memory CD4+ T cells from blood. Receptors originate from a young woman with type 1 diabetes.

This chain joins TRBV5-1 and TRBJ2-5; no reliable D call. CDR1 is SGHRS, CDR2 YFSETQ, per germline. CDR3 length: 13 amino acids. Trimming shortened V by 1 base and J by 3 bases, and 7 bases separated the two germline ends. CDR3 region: CASSLTVKETQYF. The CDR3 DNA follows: TGCGCCAGCAGCTTGACAGTTAAAGAGACCCAGTACTTC. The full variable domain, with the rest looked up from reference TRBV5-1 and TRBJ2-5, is KAGVTQTPRYLIKTRGQQVTLSCSPISGHRSVSWYQQTPGQGLQFLFEYFSETQRNKGNFPGRFSGRQFSNSRSEMNVSTLELGDSALYLCASSLTVKETQYFGPGTRLLVL.

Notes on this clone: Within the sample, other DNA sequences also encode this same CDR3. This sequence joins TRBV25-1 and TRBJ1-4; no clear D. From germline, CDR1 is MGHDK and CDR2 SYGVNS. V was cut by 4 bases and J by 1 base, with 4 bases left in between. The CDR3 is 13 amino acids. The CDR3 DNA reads TGTGCCAGCAGTGTTCGAACTAATGAAAAACTGTTTTTT. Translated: CASSVRTNEKLFF. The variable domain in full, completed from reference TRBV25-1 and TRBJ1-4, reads EADIYQTPRYLVIGTGKKITLECSQTMGHDKMYWYQQDPGMELHLIHYSYGVNSTEKGDLSSESTVSRIRTEHFPLTLESARPSHTSQYLCASSVRTNEKLFFGSGTQLSVL.

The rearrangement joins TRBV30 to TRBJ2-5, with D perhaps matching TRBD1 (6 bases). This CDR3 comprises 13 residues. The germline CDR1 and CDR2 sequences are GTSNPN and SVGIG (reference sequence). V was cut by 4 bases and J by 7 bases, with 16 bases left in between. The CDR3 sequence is CAWTLDSTATQYF. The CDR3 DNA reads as TGTGCCTGGACCTTGGACAGTACGGCGACCCAGTACTTC.

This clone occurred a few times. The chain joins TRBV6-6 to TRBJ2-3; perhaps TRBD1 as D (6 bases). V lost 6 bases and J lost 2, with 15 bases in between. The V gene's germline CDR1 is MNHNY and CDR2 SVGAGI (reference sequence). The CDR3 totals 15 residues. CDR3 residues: CASSLQGNPTDTQYF. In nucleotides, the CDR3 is TGTGCCAGCAGCCTTCAGGGGAATCCCACAGATACGCAGTATTTT.

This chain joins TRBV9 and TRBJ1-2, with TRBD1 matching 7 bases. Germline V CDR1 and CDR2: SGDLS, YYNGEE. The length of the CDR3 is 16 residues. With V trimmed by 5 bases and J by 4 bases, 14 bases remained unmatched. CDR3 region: CASSRQGRLLGYGYTF. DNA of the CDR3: TGTGCCAGCAGTCGACAGGGCCGCCTTCTAGGCTATGGCTACACCTTC.

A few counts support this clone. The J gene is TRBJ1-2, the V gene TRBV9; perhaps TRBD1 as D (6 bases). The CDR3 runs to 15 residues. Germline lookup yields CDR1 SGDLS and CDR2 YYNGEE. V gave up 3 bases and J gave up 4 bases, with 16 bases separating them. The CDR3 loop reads CASSAINRDTYGYTF. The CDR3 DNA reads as TGTGCCAGCAGCGCAATCAACCGGGACACCTATGGCTACACCTTC.

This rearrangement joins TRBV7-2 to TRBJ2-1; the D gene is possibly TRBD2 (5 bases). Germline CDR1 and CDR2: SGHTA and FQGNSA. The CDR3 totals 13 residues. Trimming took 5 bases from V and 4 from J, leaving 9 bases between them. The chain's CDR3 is CASSPRTYNEQFF. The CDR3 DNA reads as TGTGCCAGCAGCCCCCGGACTTACAATGAGCAGTTCTTC.

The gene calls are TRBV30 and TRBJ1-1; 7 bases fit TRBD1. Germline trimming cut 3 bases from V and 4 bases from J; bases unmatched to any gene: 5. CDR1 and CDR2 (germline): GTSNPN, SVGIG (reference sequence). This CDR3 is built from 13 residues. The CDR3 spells CAWRLQGTTEAFF. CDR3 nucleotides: TGTGCCTGGAGGCTACAGGGGACCACTGAAGCTTTCTTT.

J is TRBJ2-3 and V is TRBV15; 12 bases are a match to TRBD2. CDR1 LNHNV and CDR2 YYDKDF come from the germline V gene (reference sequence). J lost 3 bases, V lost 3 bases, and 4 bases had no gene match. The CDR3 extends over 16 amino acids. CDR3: CATSRLAGGRTDTQYF. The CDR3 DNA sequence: TGTGCCACCAGCAGGCTAGCGGGGGGGCGTACAGATACGCAGTATTTT.

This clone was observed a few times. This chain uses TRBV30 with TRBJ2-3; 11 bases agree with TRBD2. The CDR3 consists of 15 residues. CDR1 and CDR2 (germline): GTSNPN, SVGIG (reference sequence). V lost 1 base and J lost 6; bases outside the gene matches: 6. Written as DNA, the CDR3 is TGTGCCTGGAGTGCCTTAGCGGGAGGGAGGGATACGCAGTATTTT. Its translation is CAWSALAGGRDTQYF.

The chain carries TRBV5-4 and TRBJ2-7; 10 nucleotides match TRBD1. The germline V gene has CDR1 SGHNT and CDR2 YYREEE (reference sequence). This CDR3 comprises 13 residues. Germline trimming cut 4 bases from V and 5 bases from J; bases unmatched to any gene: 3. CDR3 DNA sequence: TGTGCCAGCAGCCGACAGGGGGCCGACGAGCAGTACTTC. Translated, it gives CASSRQGADEQYF.

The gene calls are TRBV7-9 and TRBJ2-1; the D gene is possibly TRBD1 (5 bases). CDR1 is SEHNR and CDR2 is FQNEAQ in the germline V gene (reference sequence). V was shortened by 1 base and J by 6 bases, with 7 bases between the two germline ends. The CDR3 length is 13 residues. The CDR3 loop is CASSLGQGNEQFF. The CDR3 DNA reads TGTGCCAGCAGCTTAGGCCAGGGCAATGAGCAGTTCTTC.

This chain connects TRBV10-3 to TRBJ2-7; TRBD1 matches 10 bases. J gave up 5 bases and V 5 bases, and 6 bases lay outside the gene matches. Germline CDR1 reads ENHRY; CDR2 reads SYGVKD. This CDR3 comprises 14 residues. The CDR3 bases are TGTGCCATCAGTTGGACCGGGACAGGGGACGAGCAGTACTTC. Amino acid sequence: CAISWTGTGDEQYF.

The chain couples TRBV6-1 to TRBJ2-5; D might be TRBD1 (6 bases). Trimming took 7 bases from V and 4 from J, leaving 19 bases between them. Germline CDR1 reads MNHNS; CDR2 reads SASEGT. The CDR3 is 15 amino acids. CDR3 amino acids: CASTRGPPRGETQYF. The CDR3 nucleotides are TGTGCCAGCACCAGGGGACCGCCGAGGGGAGAGACCCAGTACTTC.

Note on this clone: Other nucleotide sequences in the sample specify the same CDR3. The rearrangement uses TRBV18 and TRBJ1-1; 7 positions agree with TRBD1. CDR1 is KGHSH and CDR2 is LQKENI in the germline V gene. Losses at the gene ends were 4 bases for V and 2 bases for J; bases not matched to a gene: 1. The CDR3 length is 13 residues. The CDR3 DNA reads TGTGCCAGCTCACGGGACAGCAACACTGAAGCTTTCTTT. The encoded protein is CASSRDSNTEAFF.

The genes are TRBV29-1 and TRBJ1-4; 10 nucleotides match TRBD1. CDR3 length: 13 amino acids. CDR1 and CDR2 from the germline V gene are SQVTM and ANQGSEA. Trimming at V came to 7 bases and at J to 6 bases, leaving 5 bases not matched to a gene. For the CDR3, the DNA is TGCAGCGGCCTGACAGGGGGCCATGAAAAACTGTTTTTT. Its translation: CSGLTGGHEKLFF. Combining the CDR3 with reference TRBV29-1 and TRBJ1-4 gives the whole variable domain SAVISQKPSRDICQRGTSLTIQCQVDSQVTMMFWYRQQPGQSLTLIATANQGSEATYESGFVIDKFPISRPNLTFSTLTVSNMSPEDSSIYLCSGLTGGHEKLFFGSGTQLSVL.

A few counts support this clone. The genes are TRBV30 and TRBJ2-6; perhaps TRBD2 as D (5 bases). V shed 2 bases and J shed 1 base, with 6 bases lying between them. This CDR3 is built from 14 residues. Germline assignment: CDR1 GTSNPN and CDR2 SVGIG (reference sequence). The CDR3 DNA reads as TGTGCCTGGAGTCGGGGATCTGGGGCCAACGTCCTGACTTTC. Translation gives CAWSRGSGANVLTF.

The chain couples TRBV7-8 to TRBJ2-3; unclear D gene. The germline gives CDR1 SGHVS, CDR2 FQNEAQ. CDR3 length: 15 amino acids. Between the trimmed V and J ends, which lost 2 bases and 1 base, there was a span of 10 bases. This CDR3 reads CASSLRLDGTDTQYF. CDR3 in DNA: TGTGCCAGCAGCTTAAGGCTAGATGGCACAGATACGCAGTATTTT.